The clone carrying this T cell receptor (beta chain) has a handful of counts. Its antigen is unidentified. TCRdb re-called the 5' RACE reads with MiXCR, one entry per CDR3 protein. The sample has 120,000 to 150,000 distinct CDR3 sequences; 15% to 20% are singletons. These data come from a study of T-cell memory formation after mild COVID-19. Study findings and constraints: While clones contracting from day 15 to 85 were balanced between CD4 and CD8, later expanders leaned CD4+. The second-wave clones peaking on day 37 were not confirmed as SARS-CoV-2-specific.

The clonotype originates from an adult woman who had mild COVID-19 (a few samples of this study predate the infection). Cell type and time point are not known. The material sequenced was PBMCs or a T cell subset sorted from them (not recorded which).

CDR3 amino acids: CATSRVLAGVGEQYF. The CDR3 DNA reads as TGTGCCACCAGCAGAGTCCTAGCGGGAGTCGGCGAGCAGTACTTC. The gene calls are TRBV15 and TRBJ2-7, with 10 bases aligning to TRBD2. This CDR3 has 15 residues. The ends lost 1 base at V and 6 bases at J; junction bases unmatched: 6. The germline V gene encodes CDR1 LNHNV and CDR2 YYDKDF (reference sequence).